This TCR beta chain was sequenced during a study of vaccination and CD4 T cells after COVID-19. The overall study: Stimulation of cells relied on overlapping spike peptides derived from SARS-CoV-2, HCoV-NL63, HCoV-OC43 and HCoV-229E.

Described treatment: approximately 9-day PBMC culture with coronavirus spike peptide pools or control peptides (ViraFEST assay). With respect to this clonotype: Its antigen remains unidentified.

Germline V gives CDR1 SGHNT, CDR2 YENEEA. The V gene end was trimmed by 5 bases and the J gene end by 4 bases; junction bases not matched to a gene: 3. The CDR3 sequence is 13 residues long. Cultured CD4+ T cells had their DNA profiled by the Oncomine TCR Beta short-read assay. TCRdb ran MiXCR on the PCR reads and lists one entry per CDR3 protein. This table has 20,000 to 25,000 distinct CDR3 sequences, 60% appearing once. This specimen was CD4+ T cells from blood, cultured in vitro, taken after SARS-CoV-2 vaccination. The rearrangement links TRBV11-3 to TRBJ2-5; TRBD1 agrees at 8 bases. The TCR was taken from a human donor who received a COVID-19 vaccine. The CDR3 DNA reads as TGTGCCAGCAGCCTACAGGGGGGAGAGACCCAGTACTTC. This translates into CASSLQGGETQYF.